One and the same sample provided the 11 T cell receptor beta chains below, sequenced in a study of CD8 T cells in Susac syndrome. RNA in amounts of roughly 0.5 to 1 ug was reverse transcribed with random hexamers. TCRdb passed the immunoSEQ multiplex PCR reads through MiXCR, listing each CDR3 protein once. This table has about 300,000 distinct CDR3 sequences, approximately 91% appearing once. Material for sequencing was CD8+ T cells from PBMCs. The receptor set was obtained from a human donor with multiple sclerosis.

V usage is TRBV7-9 and J usage is TRBJ2-5, with no clear D. V lost 3 bases and J 0 bases, leaving 8 bases between the germline ends. The CDR3 length is 14 residues. Germline CDR1 reads SEHNR; CDR2 reads FQNEAQ (reference sequence). This CDR3 reads CASSFGANQETQYF. CDR3 bases: TGTGCCAGCAGCTTCGGAGCGAACCAAGAGACCCAGTACTTC.

This clonotype was found a few times. The chain recombines TRBV27 with TRBJ1-1; 8 nucleotides agree with TRBD1. V lost 2 bases to trimming and J lost 1 base; unmatched junction nucleotides: 0. The CDR3 is 14 residues long. Per the germline V gene, CDR1 is MNHEY and CDR2 is SMNVEV (reference sequence). The CDR3 region has the DNA TGTGCCAGCAGTTTACAGGGGGCGAACACTGAAGCTTTCTTT. Protein product: CASSLQGANTEAFF.

This chain connects TRBV27 to TRBJ2-7; 11 bases align to TRBD1. This CDR3 is 16 amino acids long. Germline V CDR1 and CDR2: MNHEY, SMNVEV (reference sequence). With 1 base clipped from V and 2 bases from J, the junction kept 4 bases outside the gene matches. CDR3 loop: CASSLWGTGGPYEQYF. The CDR3 nucleotides read TGTGCCAGCAGTTTATGGGGGACAGGGGGGCCCTACGAGCAGTACTTC.

This chain joins TRBV10-3 and TRBJ1-2, with D possibly TRBD1 on 5 matching bases. V lost 10 bases and J lost 1, with 16 bases in between. The CDR3 extends over 14 amino acids. Germline loops: CDR1 ENHRY, CDR2 SYGVKD. In nucleotides, the CDR3 is TGTGCCACGAGGGACGGAATTTTTAACTATGGCTACACCTTC. Amino acid sequence: CATRDGIFNYGYTF.

The rearrangement links TRBV27 to TRBJ2-1, with D perhaps matching TRBD2 (6 bases). The CDR3 has 12 amino acids. Germline-derived CDR1 and CDR2 are MNHEY and SMNVEV (reference sequence). V lost 5 bases and J 9 bases, leaving 11 bases between the germline ends. The CDR3 nucleotides read TGTGCCAGCAGTCACTCTAGCGCTGAGCAGTTCTTC. Protein: CASSHSSAEQFF.

The genes are TRBV4-2 and TRBJ2-7; the match to TRBD2 covers 9 bases. CDR1 and CDR2 from the germline V gene are LGHNA and YNFKEQ. CDR3 length: 17 amino acids. V lost 0 bases and J lost 2; bases outside the gene matches: 8. In nucleotides, the CDR3 is TGTGCCAGCAGCCAAGAGGCGGGAGGGCCAGGGGCCTACGAGCAGTACTTC. Residues: CASSQEAGGPGAYEQYF.

This clonotype showed up just a few times. This chain links TRBV7-6 with TRBJ2-7, with D perhaps matching TRBD1 (6 bases). The germline CDR1 and CDR2 sequences are SGHVS and FNYEAQ. The CDR3 is made up of 14 amino acids. The ends were cut back, 5 bases at V and 4 bases at J, with 15 bases in the middle. The CDR3 coding sequence is TGTGCCAGCAGCCATGGACAGCCGCCTTACGAGCAGTACTTC. This translates into CASSHGQPPYEQYF.

The chain links TRBV7-9 to TRBJ2-7; 7 nucleotides align to TRBD2. V lost 7 bases to trimming and J lost 6 bases; unmatched junction nucleotides: 6. Germline CDR1 and CDR2: SEHNR and FQNEAQ (reference sequence). The CDR3 sequence is 12 residues long. This CDR3 reads CASMREGGEQYF. In nucleotides, the CDR3 is TGTGCCAGCATGAGGGAGGGAGGCGAGCAGTACTTC.

The chain joins TRBV9 to TRBJ1-1, with D possibly matching TRBD1 (5 bases). Germline V gives CDR1 SGDLS, CDR2 YYNGEE. This CDR3 comprises 16 residues. Trimming took off 3 bases at V and 10 bases at J, with 25 bases between the two ends. CDR3 DNA sequence: TGTGCCAGCAGCGCTGCGCGGGGGGACGCCGAGCCTTTAGCTTTCTTT. It specifies CASSAARGDAEPLAFF.

The chain links TRBV7-6 to TRBJ2-1, with 11 bases matching TRBD2. Germline CDR1 reads SGHVS; CDR2 reads FNYEAQ. V gave up 2 bases and J gave up 9 bases; unmatched junction bases: 18. This CDR3 is built from 19 residues. The CDR3 DNA reads as TGTGCCAGCAGCTTAACCACCGTGCCTATAGCGGGAGGGCCCGTTGAGCAGTTCTTC. Amino acids: CASSLTTVPIAGGPVEQFF.

The V gene is TRBV19, the J gene TRBJ2-7, with 9 nucleotides matching TRBD1. V lost 5 bases to trimming and J lost 5 bases; unmatched junction nucleotides: 10. The CDR3 runs to 15 residues. Germline V gene sequence: CDR1 LNHDA, CDR2 SQIVND (reference sequence). The CDR3 region has the DNA TGTGCCAGTAGTTCCCCACAGGGGGCAGTCCACGAGCAGTACTTC. Its protein product is CASSSPQGAVHEQYF.